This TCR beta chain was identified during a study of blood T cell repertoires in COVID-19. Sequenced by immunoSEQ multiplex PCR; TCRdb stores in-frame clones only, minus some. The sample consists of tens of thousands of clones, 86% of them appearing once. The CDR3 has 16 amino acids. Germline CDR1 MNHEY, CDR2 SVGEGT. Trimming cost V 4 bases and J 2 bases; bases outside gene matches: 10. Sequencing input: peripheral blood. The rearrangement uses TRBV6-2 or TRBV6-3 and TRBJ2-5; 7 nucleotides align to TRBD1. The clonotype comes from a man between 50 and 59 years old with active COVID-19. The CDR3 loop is CASSFNRGDGQETQYF. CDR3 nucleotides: TGTGCCAGCAGTTTCAACAGGGGTGATGGGCAAGAGACCCAGTACTTC.